One and the same sample provided the 3 T cell receptor beta chains below, sequenced in a study of technical replicates of blood from a handful of donors (dated by TCRdb to 2017 to 2019). The library was built by means of the immunoSEQ multiplex PCR assay. Sourced from immuneACCESS, this table was stored by TCRdb with only in-frame sequences that have V and J called. A share of the clones is absent; for the studies checked, an unresolved V gene accounts for under half, and the remainder has no known explanation. Recorded for this sample are about 70,000 clones; approximately 89% of them occurred a single time. Roughly 4.7% of the sample comes from the top ten. Input material: PBMCs. Every receptor here comes from a human donor in good health. Some clones in this sample may be carry-over from other donors' samples.

This clone was picked up one time. The V and J genes are TRBV18 and TRBJ2-7, with a possible D match to TRBD2 (5 bases). Trimming shortened V by 3 bases and J by 9 bases, and 12 bases separated the two germline ends. This CDR3 is built from 12 residues. Germline V lookup: CDR1 KGHSH, CDR2 LQKENI. The CDR3: CASSPDSRAQYF. The CDR3, as DNA: TGTGCCAGCTCACCCGACTCGCGGGCGCAGTACTTC.

The V and J genes are TRBV30 and TRBJ2-3; 7 bases align to TRBD2. CDR1 GTSNPN and CDR2 SVGIG come from the germline V gene (reference sequence). The CDR3 runs 16 residues. V lost 2 bases and J lost 6; bases outside the gene matches: 14. The CDR3 sequence: CAWSPLTGGPTDTQYF. As DNA, the CDR3 is TGTGCCTGGAGTCCCTTAACGGGGGGACCTACGGATACGCAGTATTTT.

This chain joins TRBV27 and TRBJ2-7; 7 bases map to TRBD1. V shed 6 bases, J shed 4 bases, and the junction held 6 bases outside the gene matches. Germline CDR1 is MNHEY and CDR2 is SMNVEV (reference sequence). The CDR3 runs 13 residues. CDR3 DNA: TGTGCCAGCAGCGGTACAGGGGAGTACGAGCAGTACTTC. It is translated as CASSGTGEYEQYF.